This is a list of T cell receptor beta chains from one sample in a study of naive and memory T cell subsets. TCRdb used MiXCR to reprocess the UMI-ligation and nested PCR reads, holding one entry per CDR3 protein. The data hold tens of thousands of distinct CDR3 sequences, with roughly 14% observed a single time. The specimen sequenced was effector memory CD4+ T cells from blood. All receptors derive from a human donor in good health. The conserved cysteine and the conserved F or W are not part of the CDR3 here. Fields, in order: V gene, CDR3 protein.

>TRBV5-5
ASSTGLRTNTEAF
>TRBV6-5
ASSYSTWNNEQF
>TRBV15
ATSRSRGDQGPEQY
>TRBV20-1
SAIRDYLSDTQY
>TRBV5-6
ASSLRVGQGGQY
>TRBV28
ASSSPERRDTQY
>TRBV5-1
ASSLVGTYNEQF
>TRBV7-7
ASSHRLAGGPHEQF
>TRBV7-8
ASSLGGTSRF
>TRBV6-4
ASSVGLAAVNEQF
>TRBV7-8
ASSSTESRSNQPQH
>TRBV20-1
SARDGPTNTGELF
>TRBV24-1
ATSDTRYNQPQH
>TRBV2
ASRNPLGAADTQY
>TRBV29-1
SVTGGVIYEQY
>TRBV5-1
ASSSFLEEGEQF
>TRBV28
ASSPGSLLGSTAANYGYT
>TRBV7-2
ASSPSTGTVNQPQH
>TRBV29-1
SVEDSKPGSSYEQY
>TRBV11-2
ASSVQGQNTGELF
>TRBV20-1
SAHLPARGYEQY
>TRBV5-1
ASSFIQTDWGTQY
>TRBV29-1
SVKGQDLYTQY
>TRBV28
ASSLMGTGELF
>TRBV7-9
ASSYSSVGLAGISYNEQF
>TRBV6-1
ASSDRGNQETQY
>TRBV29-1
SVDRVAKNIQY
>TRBV10-2
ASSVGASGRDTQY
>TRBV20-1
SAGRAGEPNEQF
>TRBV11-2
ASSTGLAMAHEQY
>TRBV19
ASSISYNEQF
>TRBV12-3/TRBV12-4
ASSLSRRYSTDTQY
>TRBV18
ASSPQGNYYEQY
>TRBV10-3
AISPGQGMADTQY
>TRBV14
ASSHRQTNTGELF
>TRBV5-1
ASSSGGRPNTGELF
>TRBV19
ASSPSEKLF
>TRBV6-5
ASSYKAGGRYEQY
>TRBV7-2
ASSLGVSGRRVQF
>TRBV27
ASSCQGSETQY
>TRBV28
ASSPSSGSLIQY
>TRBV12-3/TRBV12-4
ASSRGLAAQF
>TRBV20-1
SADPRSGKYNEQF
>TRBV4-2
ASSQEGGGDHEQY
>TRBV7-2
ASSLGQVMAQDTQY
>TRBV2
ASSRTLSSSQPQH
>TRBV29-1
SAEDTNTEAF
>TRBV4-1
ASSRGQGGETQY
>TRBV5-1
ASSLAEGYTGELF
>TRBV20-1
SARERGRNTIY
>TRBV19
ASSIQEGNRYGYT
>TRBV2
ASSPDSISSGANVLT
>TRBV11-2
ASSLQGMNEQF
>TRBV24-1
ATSDLPSGGFGADTQY
>TRBV4-1
ASSRLMGQGGTSIGVGEQF
>TRBV7-2
ASSPQGASNTGELF
>TRBV28
ASREDRATSGGKNIQY
>TRBV10-2
ASTTGLEAF
>TRBV4-1
ASSQERAPGLAGGRETQY
>TRBV15
ATSSPGSASSYNEQF